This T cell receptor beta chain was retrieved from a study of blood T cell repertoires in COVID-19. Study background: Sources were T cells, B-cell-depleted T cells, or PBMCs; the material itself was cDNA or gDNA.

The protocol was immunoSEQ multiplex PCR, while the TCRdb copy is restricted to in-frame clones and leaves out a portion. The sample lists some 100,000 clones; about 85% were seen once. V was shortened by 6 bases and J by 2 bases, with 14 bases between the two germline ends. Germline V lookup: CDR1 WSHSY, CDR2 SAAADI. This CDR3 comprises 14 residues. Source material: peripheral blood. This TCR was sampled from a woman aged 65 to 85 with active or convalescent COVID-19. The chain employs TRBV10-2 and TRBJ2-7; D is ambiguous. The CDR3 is CASSATGSTYEQYF. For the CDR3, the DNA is TGCGCCAGCAGCGCCACCGGGTCAACCTACGAGCAGTACTTC.